Listed below are T cell receptor beta chains from one sample, sequenced in a study of T cell clones after liver transplantation. Libraries were prepared by immunoSEQ multiplex PCR; TCRdb keeps only in-frame clonotypes and omits some of them. The data show approximately 19,000 clones, approximately 80% seen once. Here the sequenced sample was CD8+ T cells from blood, taken 48 months after liver transplant. Source of these receptors: a human patient who received a liver transplant. Some T cells may be transferred from the graft donor. The CDR3 runs from the conserved cysteine through the conserved F or W. Each record gives: clone size, D gene, J gene, V gene, CDR3 protein, CDR3 DNA. The D gene is left open where the match is weak. Clone size is given for some rows only: seen once, a few or many times, or a class if the clone is expanded.

size: NA
D: TRBD1
J: TRBJ2-2
V: TRBV9
CDR3: CASSLDRDRGSGELFF
DNA: TGTGCCAGCAGCCTAGACCGGGACAGGGGGTCCGGGGAGCTGTTTTTT

size: once
D: NA
J: TRBJ2-5
V: TRBV6-5
CDR3: CASSYSSWEGEETQYF
DNA: TGTGCCAGCAGTTACTCCTCTTGGGAAGGAGAGGAGACCCAGTACTTC

size: few
D: NA
J: TRBJ2-6
V: TRBV28
CDR3: CASSLVGSGANVLTF
DNA: TGTGCCAGCAGTTTAGTTGGCTCTGGGGCCAACGTCCTGACTTTC

size: NA
D: NA
J: TRBJ1-1
V: TRBV29-1
CDR3: CSVMRNTEAFF
DNA: TGCAGCGTTATGAGGAACACTGAAGCTTTCTTT

size: NA
D: TRBD1
J: TRBJ1-1
V: TRBV25-1
CDR3: CASIPRGTNEAFF
DNA: TGTGCCAGCATCCCCAGGGGGACCAATGAAGCTTTCTTT

size: NA
D: NA
J: TRBJ1-3
V: TRBV7-2
CDR3: CASSLMGGAGNTIYF
DNA: TGTGCCAGCAGCTTAATGGGGGGTGCTGGAAACACCATATATTTT

size: NA
D: NA
J: TRBJ2-1
V: TRBV9
CDR3: CASSVGVNEQFF
DNA: TGTGCCAGCAGCGTAGGGGTCAATGAGCAGTTCTTC

size: NA
D: NA
J: TRBJ1-1
V: TRBV7-3
CDR3: CASSSKPGDTEAFF
DNA: TGTGCCAGCAGCTCAAAGCCAGGGGACACTGAAGCTTTCTTT

size: NA
D: TRBD1
J: TRBJ2-7
V: TRBV6-6
CDR3: CASSSRDRVHEQYF
DNA: TGTGCCAGCAGTTCCAGGGACAGGGTCCACGAGCAGTACTTC

size: NA
D: NA
J: TRBJ1-4
V: TRBV6-5
CDR3: CASSYLGIEKLFF
DNA: TGTGCCAGCAGTTACCTTGGGATTGAAAAACTGTTTTTT

size: NA
D: NA
J: TRBJ2-7
V: TRBV7-2
CDR3: CASSTRDTGFYEQYF
DNA: TGTGCCAGCAGCACCCGGGACACAGGTTTCTACGAGCAGTACTTC

size: NA
D: TRBD2
J: TRBJ2-7
V: TRBV5-1
CDR3: CASSPEPTSGGRHEQYF
DNA: TGCGCCAGCAGCCCCGAACCGACTAGCGGGGGCCGGCACGAGCAGTACTTC

size: NA
D: TRBD1
J: TRBJ1-5
V: TRBV29-1
CDR3: CSVEFPGGQPQHF
DNA: TGCAGCGTTGAATTTCCAGGGGGACAGCCCCAGCATTTT

size: NA
D: NA
J: TRBJ2-2
V: TRBV7-9
CDR3: CASSFLSGGELFF
DNA: TGTGCCAGCAGCTTCCTTTCAGGCGGGGAGCTGTTTTTT

size: NA
D: NA
J: TRBJ2-7
V: TRBV11-2
CDR3: CASSLQGFGHEQYF
DNA: TGTGCCAGCAGCTTACAGGGGTTTGGCCACGAGCAGTACTTC

size: NA
D: NA
J: TRBJ1-5
V: TRBV4-2
CDR3: CASSQDLRDGLKPQHF
DNA: TGTGCCAGCAGCCAAGATTTACGGGACGGTTTGAAGCCCCAGCATTTT

size: medium-sized
D: NA
J: TRBJ2-3
V: TRBV11-3
CDR3: CASSPGGGSLDTQYF
DNA: TGTGCCAGCAGCCCCGGAGGGGGGAGTTTAGATACGCAGTATTTT